These 12 T cell receptor beta chains originate from one sample sequenced in a study of shared clonotypes between healthy human individuals (dated by TCRdb to about 2020). CD8 naive samples were obtained by positive selection for CCR7 among CD45RO-negative cells, yielding a CD45RA+CCR7+ population from which TemRA cells were excluded. The library was produced with the immunoSEQ multiplex PCR assay. Held by TCRdb, this immuneACCESS table contains in-frame sequences only and omits some clones. Under half of the omission traces to an unresolved V gene where checked; the cause of the rest is unknown. The sample table holds millions of clones, of which around 93% were seen once. Together, the top ten hold under 2% of the sample. The material sequenced was naive CD8+ T cells from PBMCs. The cell subset or site label for this specimen denotes: CD45RA+CCR7+. The receptors come from a man younger than 35 in good health. Some clones in this sample may be carry-over from other donors' samples.

This clone has a single count. The chain employs TRBV28 and TRBJ2-7; D is possibly TRBD2 (5 bases). V lost 6 bases and J lost 3, with 15 bases in between. CDR3 length equals 14 residues. Looked up from germline, CDR1 is MDHEN and CDR2 is SYDVKM. In nucleotides, the CDR3 is TGTGCCAGCAGCTACCGCCCGAGGGTCTACGAGCAGTACTTC. This sequence encodes CASSYRPRVYEQYF.

This clone has only a few counts. The chain combines TRBV14 with TRBJ2-1, with TRBD1 matching over 7 bases. CDR1 and CDR2 (germline): SGHDN, FVKESK. The CDR3 sequence is 13 residues long. V trimming: 3 bases; J trimming: 15 bases; junction bases outside the gene matches: 11. CDR3 amino acids: CASSQRAWDRLFF. CDR3 nucleotide sequence: TGTGCCAGCAGCCAGCGAGCGTGGGACAGATTGTTCTTC.

The genes are TRBV19 and TRBJ1-4, with D unresolved. Looked up from germline, CDR1 is LNHDA and CDR2 is SQIVND (reference sequence). Trimming stripped 3 bases from V and 8 bases from J, with 10 bases between. The CDR3 covers 13 residues. CDR3 sequence: CASSIKGYEKLFF. In DNA, the CDR3 is TGTGCCAGTAGTATTAAGGGTTACGAAAAACTGTTTTTT. Using reference TRBV19 and TRBJ1-4 for the parts outside the CDR3, the full variable domain is DGGITQSPKYLFRKEGQNVTLSCEQNLNHDAMYWYRQDPGQGLRLIYYSQIVNDFQKGDIAEGYSVSREKKESFPLTVTSAQKNPTAFYLCASSIKGYEKLFFGSGTQLSVL.

In this sample, this clone turned up once. This chain uses TRBV9 with TRBJ2-7; D unresolved. The CDR3 has 14 residues. Germline V lookup: CDR1 SGDLS, CDR2 YYNGEE. Trimming left V 4 bases short and J 0 bases short, with 11 bases between. The CDR3 DNA is TGTGCCAGCAGCCCCGGCATGGCCTCCTACGAGCAGTACTTC. It is translated as CASSPGMASYEQYF.

The chain links TRBV2 to TRBJ1-5; D unresolved. The CDR3 runs to 16 residues. Trimming shortened V by 4 bases and J by 0 bases, and 13 bases separated the two germline ends. CDR1 SNHLY and CDR2 FYNNEI come from the germline V gene. The DNA for the CDR3 is TGTGCCAGCAGTGGTTGGCAGGTAAATAGCAATCAGCCCCAGCATTTT. Encoded protein: CASSGWQVNSNQPQHF.

Points on this clone: It is unclear where the CDR3 begins or ends on the DNA, so no DNA is shown, and the CDR3 is as TCRdb lists it. The V gene is TRBV21-1, the J gene TRBJ2-7; the table's TRBD2 call for D was not verified on the DNA. TRBV21-1 is deemed a pseudogene. A total of 16 residues make up the CDR3, ends included. The CDR3 region is CASSIRWAGGSYEQYF.

In the case of this clone: Mismatch with germline at one junction end may stem from a read error. The chain carries TRBV25-1 and TRBJ1-6, with D unresolved. This CDR3 contains 12 residues. The germline V gene has CDR1 MGHDK and CDR2 SYGVNS. The CDR3 loop reads CAATSHNSPLHF. CDR3 nucleotide sequence: TGTGCCGCTACCTCCCATAATTCACCCCTCCACTTT.

The chain uses TRBV7-6 and TRBJ2-3, with 13 bases identical to TRBD2. Germline V gives CDR1 SGHVS, CDR2 FNYEAQ. With 3 bases clipped from V and 4 bases from J, the junction kept 7 bases outside the gene matches. This CDR3 has 17 residues. CDR3 nucleotide sequence: TGTGCCAGCAGCTTCCCAACTAGCGGGAGGGCCCCAGATACGCAGTATTTT. Encoded protein: CASSFPTSGRAPDTQYF.

This chain uses TRBV6-5 with TRBJ2-5; 8 nucleotides align to TRBD1. Losses at the gene ends were 0 bases for V and 5 bases for J; bases not matched to a gene: 5. Germline V gene sequence: CDR1 MNHEY, CDR2 SVGAGI. The CDR3 sequence is 15 residues long. Here the CDR3 DNA reads TGTGCCAGCAGTTACTCGGACAGGGTAATCGAGACCCAGTACTTC. This encodes CASSYSDRVIETQYF.

The chain is built from TRBV7-8 and TRBJ1-2, with D maybe TRBD1 (5 bases). Germline CDR1 reads SGHVS; CDR2 reads FQNEAQ. V lost 2 bases to trimming and J lost 2 bases, with 12 bases between them. The CDR3 covers 15 residues. CDR3 amino acids: CASSLFRDSNYGYTF. The CDR3 nucleotides are TGTGCCAGCAGCTTATTCCGGGACTCAAACTATGGCTACACCTTC.

This clone was seen once. The gene calls are TRBV7-9 and TRBJ2-1; D not resolved. The CDR3 runs 12 residues. V was cut by 4 bases and J by 8 bases, with 9 bases left in between. Germline assignment: CDR1 SEHNR and CDR2 FQNEAQ (reference sequence). CDR3 in amino acids: CASSSSVDEQFF. The CDR3 DNA is TGTGCCAGCAGCTCGAGTGTCGATGAGCAGTTCTTC.

As for this clone: Other DNA sequences in the sample encode the same CDR3. The V gene is TRBV4-3, the J gene TRBJ2-1, with D unresolved. Trimming removed 1 base at V and 6 bases at J, with 4 bases between. The germline gives CDR1 LGHNA, CDR2 YSLEER. The CDR3 covers 12 residues. The DNA of the CDR3 is TGCGCCAGCAGCCAAGGGGGCAATGAGCAGTTCTTC. Amino acids: CASSQGGNEQFF.